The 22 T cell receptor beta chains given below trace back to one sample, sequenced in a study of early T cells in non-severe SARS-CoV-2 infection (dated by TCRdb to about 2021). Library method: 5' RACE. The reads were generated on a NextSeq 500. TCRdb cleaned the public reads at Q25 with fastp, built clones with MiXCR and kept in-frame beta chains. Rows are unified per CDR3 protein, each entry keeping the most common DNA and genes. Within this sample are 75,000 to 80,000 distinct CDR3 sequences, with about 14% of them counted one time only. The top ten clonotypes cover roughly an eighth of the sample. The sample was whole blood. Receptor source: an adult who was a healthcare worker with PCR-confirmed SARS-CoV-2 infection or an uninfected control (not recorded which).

The CDR3 reads CASSSGGEANTEAFF. CDR3 coding DNA: TGTGCCAGCAGTTCCGGCGGTGAGGCGAACACTGAAGCTTTCTTT. The gene calls are TRBV28 and TRBJ1-1; D not certain. Trimming removed 4 bases from V and 1 base from J, with 13 bases in between. The CDR3 length is 15 residues. Germline assignment: CDR1 MDHEN and CDR2 SYDVKM.

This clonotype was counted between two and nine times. In DNA, the CDR3 is TGTGCCAGCAGCCGAGGACTATTCAATGAGCAGTTCTTC. This gives the protein CASSRGLFNEQFF. This chain links TRBV7-2 with TRBJ2-1; TRBD2 might be the D (6 bases). CDR3 length equals 13 residues. Germline V gene lookup returns CDR1 SGHTA and CDR2 FQGNSA. V was clipped by 5 bases and J by 6 bases, with 11 bases between them.

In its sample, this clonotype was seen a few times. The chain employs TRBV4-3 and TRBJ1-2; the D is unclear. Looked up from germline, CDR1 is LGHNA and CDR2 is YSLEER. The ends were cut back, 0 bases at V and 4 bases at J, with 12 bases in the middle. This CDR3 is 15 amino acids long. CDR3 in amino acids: CASSQDVGRRYGYTF. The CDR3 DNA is TGCGCCAGCAGCCAAGACGTCGGGCGGCGCTATGGCTACACCTTC.

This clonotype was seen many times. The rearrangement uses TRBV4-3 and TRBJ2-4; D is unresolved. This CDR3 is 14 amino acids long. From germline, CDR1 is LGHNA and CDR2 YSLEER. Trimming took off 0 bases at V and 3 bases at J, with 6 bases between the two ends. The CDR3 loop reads CASSQDIVKNIQYF. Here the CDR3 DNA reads TGCGCCAGCAGCCAAGACATTGTCAAAAACATTCAGTACTTC.

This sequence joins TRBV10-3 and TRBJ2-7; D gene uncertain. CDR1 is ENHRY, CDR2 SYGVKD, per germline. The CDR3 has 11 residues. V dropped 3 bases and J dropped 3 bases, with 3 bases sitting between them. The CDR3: CAISDYYEQYF. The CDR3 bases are TGTGCCATCAGTGACTACTACGAGCAGTACTTC.

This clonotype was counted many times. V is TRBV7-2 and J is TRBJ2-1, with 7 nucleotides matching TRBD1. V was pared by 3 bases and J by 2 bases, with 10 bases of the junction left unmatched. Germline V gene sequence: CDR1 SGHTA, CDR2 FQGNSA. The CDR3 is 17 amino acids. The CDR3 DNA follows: TGTGCCAGCAGCTTGCGACCGACAGGGTATACCTACAATGAGCAGTTCTTC. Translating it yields CASSLRPTGYTYNEQFF.

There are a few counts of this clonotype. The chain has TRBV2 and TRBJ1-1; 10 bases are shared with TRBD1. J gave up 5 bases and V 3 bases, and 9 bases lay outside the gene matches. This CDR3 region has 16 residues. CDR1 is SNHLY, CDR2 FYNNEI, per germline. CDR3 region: CASSEPRTGGRTEAFF. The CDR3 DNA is TGTGCCAGCAGTGAGCCCAGGACAGGGGGACGGACTGAAGCTTTCTTT.

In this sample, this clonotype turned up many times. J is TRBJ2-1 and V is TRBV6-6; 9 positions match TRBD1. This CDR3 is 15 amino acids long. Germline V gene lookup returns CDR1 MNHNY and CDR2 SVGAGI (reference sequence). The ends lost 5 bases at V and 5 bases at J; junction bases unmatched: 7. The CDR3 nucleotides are TGTGCCAGCAGTGGGGACAGGGAGGCGAACAATGAGCAGTTCTTC. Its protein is CASSGDREANNEQFF.

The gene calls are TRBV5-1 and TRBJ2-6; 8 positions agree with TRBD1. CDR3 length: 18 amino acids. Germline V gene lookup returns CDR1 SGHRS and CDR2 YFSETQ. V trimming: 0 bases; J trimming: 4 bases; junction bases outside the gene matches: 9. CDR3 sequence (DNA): TGCGCCAGCAGCTTGGGAGGGCAGGGGGCGCCCGGGGCCAACGTCCTGACTTTC. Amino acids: CASSLGGQGAPGANVLTF.

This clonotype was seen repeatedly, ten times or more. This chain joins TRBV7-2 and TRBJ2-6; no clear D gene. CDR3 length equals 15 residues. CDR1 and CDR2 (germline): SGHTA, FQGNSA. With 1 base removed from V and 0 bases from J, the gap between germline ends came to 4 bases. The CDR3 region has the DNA TGTGCCAGCAGCTTAGTCTCCTCTGGGGCCAACGTCCTGACTTTC. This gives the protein CASSLVSSGANVLTF.

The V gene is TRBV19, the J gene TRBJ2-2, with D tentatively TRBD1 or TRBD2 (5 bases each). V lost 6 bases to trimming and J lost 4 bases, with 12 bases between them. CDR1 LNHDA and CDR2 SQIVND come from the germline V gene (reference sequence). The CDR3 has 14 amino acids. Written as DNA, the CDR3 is TGTGCCAGTAGATGGGGACGGGGCACCGGGGAGCTGTTTTTT. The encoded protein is CASRWGRGTGELFF.

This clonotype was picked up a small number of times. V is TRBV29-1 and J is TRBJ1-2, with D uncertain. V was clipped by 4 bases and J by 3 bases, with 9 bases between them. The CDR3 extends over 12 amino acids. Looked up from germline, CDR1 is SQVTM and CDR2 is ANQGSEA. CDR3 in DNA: TGCAGCGTTGTCCGAGAGGACTATGGCTACACCTTC. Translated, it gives CSVVREDYGYTF.

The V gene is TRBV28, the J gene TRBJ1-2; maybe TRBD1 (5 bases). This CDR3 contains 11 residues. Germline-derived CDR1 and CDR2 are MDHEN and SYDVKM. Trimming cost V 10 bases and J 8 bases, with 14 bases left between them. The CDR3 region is CAIIQGEGYTF. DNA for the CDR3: TGTGCCATCATTCAGGGTGAAGGCTACACCTTC.

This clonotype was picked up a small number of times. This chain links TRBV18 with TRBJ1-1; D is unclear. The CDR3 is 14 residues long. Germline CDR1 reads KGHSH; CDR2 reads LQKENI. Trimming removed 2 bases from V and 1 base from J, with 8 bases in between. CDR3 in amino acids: CASSPGRTNTEAFF. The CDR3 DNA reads TGTGCCAGCTCACCAGGTCGGACGAACACTGAAGCTTTCTTT.

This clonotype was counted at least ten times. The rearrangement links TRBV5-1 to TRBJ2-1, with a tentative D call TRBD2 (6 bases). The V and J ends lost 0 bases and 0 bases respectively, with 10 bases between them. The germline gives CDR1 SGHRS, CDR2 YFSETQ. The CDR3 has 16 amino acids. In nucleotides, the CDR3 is TGCGCCAGCAGCTTGGCCCCGCGGGGCTCCTACAATGAGCAGTTCTTC. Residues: CASSLAPRGSYNEQFF.

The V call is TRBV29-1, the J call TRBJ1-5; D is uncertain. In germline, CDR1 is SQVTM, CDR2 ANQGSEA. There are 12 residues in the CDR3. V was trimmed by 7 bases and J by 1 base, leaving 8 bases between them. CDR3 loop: CSAGSSNQPQHF. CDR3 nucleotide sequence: TGCAGCGCCGGGAGCAGCAATCAGCCCCAGCATTTT.

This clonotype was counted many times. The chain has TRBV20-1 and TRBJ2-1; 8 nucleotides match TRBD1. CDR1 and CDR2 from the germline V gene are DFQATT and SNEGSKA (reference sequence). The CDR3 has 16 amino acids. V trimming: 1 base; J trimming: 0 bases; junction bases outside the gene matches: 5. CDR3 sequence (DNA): TGCAGTGCTAGAGGACAGGGGACAAGCTCCTACAATGAGCAGTTCTTC. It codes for CSARGQGTSSYNEQFF.

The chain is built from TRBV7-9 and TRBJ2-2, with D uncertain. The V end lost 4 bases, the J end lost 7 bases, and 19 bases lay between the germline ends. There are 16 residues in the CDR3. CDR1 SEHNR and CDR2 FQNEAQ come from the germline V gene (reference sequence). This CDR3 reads CASSSKTRDFGGELFF. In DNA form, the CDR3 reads TGTGCCAGCAGCTCAAAAACCAGAGACTTCGGCGGGGAGCTGTTTTTT.

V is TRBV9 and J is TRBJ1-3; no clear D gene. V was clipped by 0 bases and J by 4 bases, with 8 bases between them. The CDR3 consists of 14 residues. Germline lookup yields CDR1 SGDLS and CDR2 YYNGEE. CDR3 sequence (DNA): TGTGCCAGCAGCGTAGCCGGGGTCGGAAACACCATATATTTT. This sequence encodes CASSVAGVGNTIYF.

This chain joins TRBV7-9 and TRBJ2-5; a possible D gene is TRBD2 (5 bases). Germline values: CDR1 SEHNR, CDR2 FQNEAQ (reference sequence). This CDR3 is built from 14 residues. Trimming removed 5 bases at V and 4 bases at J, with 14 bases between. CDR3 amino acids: CASSPYSGRETQYF. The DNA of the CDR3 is TGTGCCAGCAGCCCTTATTCGGGGAGAGAGACCCAGTACTTC.

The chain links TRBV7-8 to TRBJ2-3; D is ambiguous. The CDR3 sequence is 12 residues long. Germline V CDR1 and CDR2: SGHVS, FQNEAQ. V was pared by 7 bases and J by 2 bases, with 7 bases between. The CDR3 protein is CASTRFTDTQYF. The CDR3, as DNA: TGTGCCAGCACCCGATTCACAGATACGCAGTATTTT.

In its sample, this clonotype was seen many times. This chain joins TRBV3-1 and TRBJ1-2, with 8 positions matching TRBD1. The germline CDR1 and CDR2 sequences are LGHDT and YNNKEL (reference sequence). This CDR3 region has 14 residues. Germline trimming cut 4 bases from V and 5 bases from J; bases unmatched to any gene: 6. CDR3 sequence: CASSRLQGEYGYTF. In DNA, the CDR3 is TGTGCCAGCAGCCGCCTACAGGGGGAATATGGCTACACCTTC.